The clone carrying this T cell receptor (beta chain) appeared once. The CDR3 has 17 amino acids. Germline CDR1 SGHVS, CDR2 FNYEAQ. The V end was cut by 6 bases, the J end by 0 bases, with 18 bases between. Seattle's cohort entered during active infection and was followed longitudinally. The sample comes from a study of blood T cell repertoires in COVID-19. Study-wide background: Sites in the United States, Italy and Spain provided acute and convalescent COVID-19 samples.

Authors' data handling: From reference gene primer amplification, estimates of nucleated cell counts were derived. The method was immunoSEQ multiplex PCR; TCRdb's version includes in-frame clones alone and lacks a portion of them. Clone size and the V and J calls come from that table; the DNA yielded D and trimming. The sample lists about 250,000 clones, nearly 90% occurring once. The chain combines TRBV7-6 with TRBJ2-1, with D possibly TRBD2 on 5 matching bases. The sample was peripheral blood. The sequence derives from a woman aged 55-69 years with COVID-19, enrolled during active disease. CDR3 sequence reads: CASSEKATTSSYNEQFF. DNA for the CDR3: TGTGCCAGCAGTGAAAAAGCGACTACGAGCTCCTACAATGAGCAGTTCTTC. Together with reference TRBV7-6 and TRBJ2-1, the CDR3 gives the full variable domain: GAGVSQSPRYKVTKRGQDVALRCDPISGHVSLYWYRQALGQGPEFLTYFNYEAQQDKSGLPNDRFSAERPEGSISTLTIQRTEQRDSAMYRCASSEKATTSSYNEQFFGPGTRLTVL.